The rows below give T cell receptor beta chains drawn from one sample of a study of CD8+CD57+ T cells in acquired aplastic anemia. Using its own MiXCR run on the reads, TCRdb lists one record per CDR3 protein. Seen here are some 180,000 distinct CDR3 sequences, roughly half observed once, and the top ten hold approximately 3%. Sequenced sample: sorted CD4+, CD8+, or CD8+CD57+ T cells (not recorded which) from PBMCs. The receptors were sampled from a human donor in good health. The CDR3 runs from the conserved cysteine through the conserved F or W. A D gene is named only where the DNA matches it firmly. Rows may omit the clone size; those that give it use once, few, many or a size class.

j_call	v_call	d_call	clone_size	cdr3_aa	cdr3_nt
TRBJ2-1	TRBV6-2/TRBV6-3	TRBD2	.	CASSYQTSGISDEQFF	TGTGCCAGCAGTTACCAAACTAGCGGGATCAGCGATGAGCAGTTCTTC
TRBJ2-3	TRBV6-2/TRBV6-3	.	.	CASSYQGRTDTQYF	TGTGCCAGCAGTTACCAGGGGCGTACAGATACGCAGTATTTT
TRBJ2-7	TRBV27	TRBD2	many	CASSDRLASLYEQYF	TGTGCCAGCAGTGATCGACTAGCCAGTCTCTACGAGCAGTACTTC
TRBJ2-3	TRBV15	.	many	CATRGGGVEDTQYF	TGTGCCACCAGAGGAGGAGGGGTAGAAGATACGCAGTATTTT
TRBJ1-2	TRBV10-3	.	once	CAISQMGRDDHGYTF	TGTGCCATCAGCCAGATGGGCAGGGACGATCATGGCTACACCTTC
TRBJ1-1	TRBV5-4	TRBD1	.	CASMSRGIMNTEAFF	TGTGCCAGCATGTCCAGGGGGATCATGAACACTGAAGCTTTCTTT
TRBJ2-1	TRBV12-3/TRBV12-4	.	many	CASTPSRLAGYNEQFF	TGTGCCAGCACCCCCTCCAGGCTAGCAGGCTACAATGAGCAGTTCTTC
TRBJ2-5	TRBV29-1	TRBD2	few	CSVGHRGGSETQYF	TGCAGCGTTGGTCATCGGGGGGGGAGCGAGACCCAGTACTTC
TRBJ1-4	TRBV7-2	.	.	CASSLGRTLGEKLFF	TGTGCCAGCAGCTTAGGGAGGACATTAGGGGAAAAACTGTTTTTT
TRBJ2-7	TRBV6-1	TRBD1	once	CASSGQGSRYEQYF	TGTGCCAGCAGCGGACAGGGGTCCAGGTACGAGCAGTACTTC
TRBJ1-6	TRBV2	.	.	CASRETTGVGSPLHF	TGTGCCAGCAGGGAGACAACGGGGGTCGGTTCACCCCTCCACTTT
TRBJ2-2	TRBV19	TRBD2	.	CASGTGTSGRVQTGELFF	TGTGCCAGTGGTACTGGGACTAGCGGGAGAGTACAGACCGGGGAGCTGTTTTTT
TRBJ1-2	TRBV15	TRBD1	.	CATSRDLTGGGGYTF	TGTGCCACCAGCAGAGATTTGACAGGGGGTGGTGGCTACACCTTC